The clone carrying this T cell receptor beta chain was observed a few times. Its cognate antigen is unknown. At one end, the junction sequence differs from germline, possibly due to a read error. The data are from a study of metastatic and nonmetastatic thyroid tumors. Study as a whole: Repertoires from blood and tumor or nodule tissue of malignant and benign thyroid patients were compared.

The CDR3 is made up of 11 amino acids. CDR1 is SGHTA, CDR2 FQGNSA, per germline. Regarding the study as a whole: Malignant thyroid tumors reportedly had TCR beta diversity that was significantly higher than in benign nodules, in blood and tumor.

Via MiXCR, TCRdb re-called the PCR reads. The data contain approximately 15,000 clones, roughly a third of them singletons. Each patient went into thyroid surgery without having received any treatment. The specimen was tumor tissue. V is TRBV7-2 and J is TRBJ1-2, with D possibly being TRBD1 (5 bases). This TCR derives from a male donor with papillary thyroid cancer or a benign thyroid nodule (not recorded which). Some clones in this sample may be carry-over from other donors' samples. The CDR3 protein is CASRRDYCYTF. DNA for the CDR3: TGTGCCAGCCGGCGGGACTATTGCTACACCTTC.